The 30 T cell receptor beta chains below were found in one sample sequenced in a study of blood T cell repertoires in COVID-19 (dated by TCRdb to 2018 to 2020). Libraries were built with the immunoSEQ multiplex PCR assay. TCRdb stores this immuneACCESS table with in-frame sequences only. Part of the clones is absent; in the studies checked, under half of the shortfall reflects unresolved V genes, and no reason is known for the rest. The sample table records tens of thousands of clones; about 80% of these occur just once. In total, the top ten clones hold more than 25% of the sample. Sequencing used peripheral blood. The source is a man aged 60-69 years with active or convalescent COVID-19.

This chain links TRBV24-1 with TRBJ2-1, with TRBD1 identical over 9 bases. The CDR3 contains 18 residues. Germline CDR1 is KGHDR and CDR2 is SFDVKD. Unmatched junction bases numbered 8, after V lost 3 bases and J lost 0 bases. The CDR3 sequence: CATSDNSGTGFSYNEQFF. The CDR3, as DNA: TGTGCCACCAGTGATAACTCCGGGACAGGGTTCTCCTACAATGAGCAGTTCTTC.

V gene TRBV10-3 combines with J gene TRBJ2-5, with 8 bases that match TRBD2. Unmatched junction bases numbered 3, after V lost 8 bases and J lost 1 base. Per the germline V gene, CDR1 is ENHRY and CDR2 is SYGVKD. The CDR3 runs 13 residues. The CDR3 region has the DNA TGTGCCATCGGCGGGGGGCTCCAAGAGACCCAGTACTTC. Translating it yields CAIGGGLQETQYF.

This rearrangement joins TRBV28 to TRBJ1-2; a possible D gene is TRBD1 (6 bases). CDR1 is MDHEN, CDR2 SYDVKM, per germline. This CDR3 has 17 amino acids. Trimming pared 4 bases from V and 7 bases from J, leaving 25 bases between. CDR3 residues: CASSSTKGTQIDGGYTF. The CDR3 DNA sequence: TGTGCCAGCAGTTCGACTAAAGGGACACAAATCGACGGTGGCTACACCTTC.

This clone was seen just once. J is TRBJ1-2 and V is TRBV28; D unresolved. Germline V gene lookup returns CDR1 MDHEN and CDR2 SYDVKM. With 4 bases removed from V and 8 bases from J, the gap between germline ends came to 8 bases. The CDR3 totals 11 residues. The CDR3 nucleotides read TGTGCCAGCAGTTGGGCAGAGGGCTACACCTTC. Its protein is CASSWAEGYTF.

The chain joins TRBV19 to TRBJ1-2; the match to TRBD1 covers 7 bases. Germline CDR1 reads LNHDA; CDR2 reads SQIVND (reference sequence). The CDR3 consists of 13 residues. Losses at the gene ends were 5 bases for V and 5 bases for J; bases not matched to a gene: 5. The CDR3 DNA sequence: TGTGCCAGTAGTCTCGGGACAGCTTATGGCTACACCTTC. Translated, it gives CASSLGTAYGYTF.

The rearrangement uses TRBV7-2 and TRBJ1-2; tentative D call: TRBD1 (5 bases). Trimming pared 5 bases from V and 5 bases from J, leaving 12 bases between. This CDR3 contains 13 residues. Germline CDR1 is SGHTA and CDR2 is FQGNSA. CDR3 DNA sequence: TGTGCCAGCAGCACCGACAGATTTTATGGCTACACCTTC. Encoded protein: CASSTDRFYGYTF.

The chain joins TRBV19 to TRBJ2-2; TRBD2 aligns across 13 bases. CDR1 and CDR2 from the germline V gene are LNHDA and SQIVND (reference sequence). This CDR3 is built from 17 residues. V lost 5 bases to trimming and J lost 4 bases; unmatched junction nucleotides: 7. The chain's CDR3 is CASSYGLAGAPTGELFF. The DNA of the CDR3 is TGTGCCAGTAGTTATGGACTAGCGGGGGCCCCCACCGGGGAGCTGTTTTTT.

The chain has TRBV7-3 and TRBJ2-3; 8 bases match TRBD2. The germline V gene encodes CDR1 SGHTA and CDR2 FQGTGA. V shed 1 base, J shed 2 bases, and the junction held 2 bases outside the gene matches. CDR3 length equals 15 residues. This CDR3 reads CASSLMGLDTDTQYF. In DNA, the CDR3 is TGTGCCAGCAGCTTAATGGGACTAGACACAGATACGCAGTATTTT.

The genes are TRBV11-2 and TRBJ2-1; D ambiguous. V lost 5 bases, J lost 8 bases, and 13 bases lay in between. This CDR3 contains 13 residues. Germline CDR1 reads SGHAT; CDR2 reads FQNNGV. The CDR3 DNA sequence: TGTGCCAGCAGCCCAATGTCCAACTATGAGCAGTTCTTC. This sequence encodes CASSPMSNYEQFF.

A few counts support this clone. This chain uses TRBV6-5 with TRBJ2-2; D not resolved. The CDR3 has 12 residues. Germline loops: CDR1 MNHEY, CDR2 SVGAGI. Trimming removed 8 bases at V and 3 bases at J, with 7 bases between. CDR3 protein: CASQTDTGELFF. The CDR3 DNA is TGTGCCAGCCAAACAGACACCGGGGAGCTGTTTTTT.

DNA for the CDR3: TGCGCCAGCAGCAAGGGACTAGCGGGTTCCACAGATACGCAGTATTTT. This encodes CASSKGLAGSTDTQYF. The rearrangement uses TRBV5-1 and TRBJ2-3; 12 positions match TRBD2. After removal of 4 bases from V and 2 bases from J, the junction contained 5 bases not matched to a gene. From germline, CDR1 is SGHRS and CDR2 YFSETQ. The CDR3 loop spans 16 amino acids.

V usage is TRBV14 and J usage is TRBJ2-2, with 8 bases aligning to TRBD1. V gave up 2 bases and J gave up 7 bases; unmatched junction bases: 6. The CDR3 is 15 residues long. Germline lookup yields CDR1 SGHDN and CDR2 FVKESK. The CDR3 DNA sequence: TGTGCCAGCAGCCAACGACAGGGGATAGGCGGGGAGCTGTTTTTT. Amino acids: CASSQRQGIGGELFF.

On this clone itself: The junction departs from germline at one end; a sequencing error may be responsible. The chain joins TRBV18 to TRBJ2-7, with 9 bases identical to TRBD1. The CDR3 has 14 amino acids. The V gene's germline CDR1 is KGHSH and CDR2 LQKENI. CDR3 in amino acids: CASSPPDRGYEQYF. As DNA, the CDR3 is TGTGCCAGCTCGCCACCGGACAGGGGTTACGAGCAGTACTTC. The variable domain in full, with the rest retrieved from reference TRBV18 and TRBJ2-7, is NAGVMQNPRHLVRRRGQEARLRCSPMKGHSHVYWYRQLPEEGLKFMVYLQKENIIDESGMPKERFSAEFPKEGPSILRIQQVVRGDSAAYFCASSPPDRGYEQYFGPGTRLTVT.

The V gene is TRBV18, the J gene TRBJ1-2; 9 nucleotides align to TRBD1. CDR3 length: 12 residues. V lost 8 bases and J lost 8; bases outside the gene matches: 6. CDR1 and CDR2 (germline): KGHSH, LQKENI. Here the CDR3 DNA reads TGTGCCAGCGCCGGGACAGGGAACGGCTACACCTTC. Translating gives CASAGTGNGYTF.

V is TRBV5-1 and J is TRBJ1-2; 7 bases line up with TRBD1. CDR3 length: 16 residues. The junction had 11 bases not matched to a gene; V was cut back by 4 bases and J by 2 bases. Germline CDR1 reads SGHRS; CDR2 reads YFSETQ. The CDR3 sequence: CASSQGQAQPNYGYTF. CDR3 sequence (DNA): TGCGCCAGCAGCCAAGGACAGGCGCAGCCGAACTATGGCTACACCTTC.

V is TRBV30 and J is TRBJ1-5; 7 nucleotides line up with TRBD1. J gave up 3 bases and V 4 bases, and 3 bases lay outside the gene matches. The CDR3 spans 13 residues. CDR1 is GTSNPN, CDR2 SVGIG, per germline (reference sequence). As DNA, the CDR3 is TGTGCCTGGATGGGACAGCCCAATCAGCCCCAGCATTTT. Translation: CAWMGQPNQPQHF.

This clone was observed a handful of times. The chain is built from TRBV10-2 and TRBJ1-6, with D tentatively TRBD1 (6 bases). Germline-derived CDR1 and CDR2 are WSHSY and SAAADI. The length of the CDR3 is 13 residues. V lost 2 bases and J lost 15, with 14 bases in between. The CDR3 nucleotides read TGCGCCAGCAGTGAGCCGGACAGTCTTATCCTCCACTTT. Its translation: CASSEPDSLILHF.

The CDR3 nucleotides read TGTGCCAGCAGCTTAGATCGAGGCAGGGAATTTCGGTCGCGGGAGCAGTACTTC. It yields the protein CASSLDRGREFRSREQYF. This rearrangement joins TRBV11-3 to TRBJ2-7; tentative D call: TRBD1 (5 bases). With 0 bases removed from V and 7 bases from J, the gap between germline ends came to 25 bases. The CDR3 contains 18 residues. Per germline, CDR1 SGHNT and CDR2 YENEEA.

V usage is TRBV20-1 and J usage is TRBJ1-3; perhaps TRBD1 as D (6 bases). Trimming took 3 bases from V and 0 from J, leaving 12 bases between them. The CDR3 extends over 15 amino acids. Germline CDR1 is DFQATT and CDR2 is SNEGSKA (reference sequence). CDR3 protein: CSASNRDDSGNTIYF. Here the CDR3 DNA reads TGCAGTGCTAGTAACAGGGACGACTCTGGAAACACCATATATTTT.

This clone has just a few counts. The V and J genes are TRBV29-1 and TRBJ2-7; 7 bases align to TRBD1. CDR3 length equals 15 residues. Germline CDR1 SQVTM, CDR2 ANQGSEA. Trimming took 2 bases from V and 3 from J; bases not matched to a gene: 10. The DNA of the CDR3 is TGCAGCGTTGAACCTGACAGGGTGAGCTTCTACGAGCAGTACTTC. It yields the protein CSVEPDRVSFYEQYF.

This sequence joins TRBV5-1 and TRBJ2-7; 10 bases fit TRBD2. Germline CDR1 and CDR2: SGHRS and YFSETQ. V shed 0 bases, J shed 2 bases, and the junction held 5 bases outside the gene matches. The CDR3 totals 16 residues. CDR3 in DNA: TGCGCCAGCAGCTTGGATGCCGGGACTAGCGCCTACGAGCAGTACTTC. Its translation: CASSLDAGTSAYEQYF.

The chain carries TRBV11-3 and TRBJ2-2; D not certain. Trimming left V 1 base short and J 0 bases short, with 3 bases between. This CDR3 has 14 amino acids. Germline CDR1 SGHNT, CDR2 YENEEA. CDR3 sequence: CASSLAANTGELFF. CDR3 in DNA: TGTGCCAGCAGCTTAGCAGCGAACACCGGGGAGCTGTTTTTT.

The V and J genes are TRBV18 and TRBJ2-1; D unclear. The V and J ends lost 0 bases and 5 bases respectively, with 5 bases between them. Per germline, CDR1 KGHSH and CDR2 LQKENI. This CDR3 has 13 amino acids. The CDR3 nucleotides are TGTGCCAGCTCACCACCGACAAACAATGAGCAGTTCTTC. Translating it yields CASSPPTNNEQFF.

This clone was picked up a small number of times. V gene TRBV5-1 combines with J gene TRBJ1-6; possibly TRBD1 for D (5 bases). Deletions cut 2 bases from V and 6 bases from J, with 9 bases between. This CDR3 has 14 residues. Germline values: CDR1 SGHRS, CDR2 YFSETQ. The CDR3 is CASSLVGGNSPLHF. CDR3 nucleotides: TGCGCCAGCAGCTTAGTGGGGGGTAATTCACCCCTCCACTTT.

The sample holds many counts of this clone. The V gene is TRBV2, the J gene TRBJ1-2; D is unclear. Trimming shortened V by 4 bases and J by 5 bases, and 5 bases separated the two germline ends. Germline CDR1 and CDR2: SNHLY and FYNNEI. There are 11 residues in the CDR3. The CDR3 reads CASSVSYGYTF. The CDR3 region has the DNA TGTGCCAGCAGTGTTTCGTATGGCTACACCTTC.

The chain recombines TRBV7-9 with TRBJ2-3; the match to TRBD2 covers 9 bases. Germline-derived CDR1 and CDR2 are SEHNR and FQNEAQ (reference sequence). J gave up 2 bases and V 4 bases, and 10 bases lay outside the gene matches. The CDR3 consists of 17 residues. CDR3 amino acids: CASSSPLAGSITDTQYF. CDR3 in DNA: TGTGCCAGCAGCTCGCCCCTAGCGGGGAGTATCACAGATACGCAGTATTTT. Full variable domain (remainder filled in from reference TRBV7-9 and TRBJ2-3): DTGVSQNPRHKITKRGQNVTFRCDPISEHNRLYWYRQTLGQGPEFLTYFQNEAQLEKSRLLSDRFSAERPKGSFSTLEIQRTEQGDSAMYLCASSSPLAGSITDTQYFGPGTRLTVL.

This clone was counted a single time. Here the CDR3 reads CASSPYPGQEQAFF. The CDR3, as DNA: TGTGCCAGCAGCCCTTACCCCGGACAAGAACAAGCTTTCTTT. The V gene is TRBV7-3, the J gene TRBJ1-1; perhaps TRBD1 as D (5 bases). Per germline, CDR1 SGHTA and CDR2 FQGTGA. This CDR3 is 14 amino acids long. The V end was cut by 5 bases, the J end by 9 bases, with 19 bases between.

This clone has a single count. The chain links TRBV7-9 to TRBJ1-4, with TRBD1 matching 7 bases. CDR3 size: 14 residues. J gave up 8 bases and V 5 bases, and 8 bases lay outside the gene matches. From germline, CDR1 is SEHNR and CDR2 FQNEAQ (reference sequence). Here the CDR3 DNA reads TGTGCCAGCAGCGAACGACAGGGAGGAGAAAAACTGTTTTTT. It is translated as CASSERQGGEKLFF.

This clone was seen once. J is TRBJ1-5 and V is TRBV19, with 8 bases identical to TRBD1. This CDR3 is built from 17 residues. Germline assignment: CDR1 LNHDA and CDR2 SQIVND (reference sequence). Germline trimming cut 5 bases from V and 3 bases from J; bases unmatched to any gene: 12. For the CDR3, the DNA is TGTGCCAGTAGTCCACCCCGGGGACAGGTTACCAATCAGCCCCAGCATTTT. It codes for CASSPPRGQVTNQPQHF.

This clone is a singleton in its sample. CDR3: CASSSRDRGPLSYGYTF. The CDR3 DNA reads TGTGCCAGCAGCTCCCGGGACAGGGGACCCTTGAGCTATGGCTACACCTTC. The rearrangement links TRBV5-6 to TRBJ1-2, with TRBD1 matching over 10 bases. The CDR3 length is 17 residues. Germline CDR1 SGHDT, CDR2 YYEEEE. The V and J ends lost 3 bases and 4 bases, in that order; junction bases with no gene match: 12. Looking up the rest from reference TRBV5-6 and TRBJ1-2 gives the full variable domain: DAGVTQSPTHLIKTRGQQVTLRCSPKSGHDTVSWYQQALGQGPQFIFQYYEEEERQRGNFPDRFSGHQFPNYSSELNVNALLLGDSALYLCASSSRDRGPLSYGYTFGSGTRLTVV.